This is a list of T cell receptor beta chains from one sample in a study of shared clonotypes between healthy human individuals. Sequencing was performed with immunoSEQ multiplex PCR; in TCRdb, only in-frame clones are kept and a portion is missing. The data hold 110,000 or so clones, with 68% observed a single time. Sequences were obtained from memory CD8+ T cells sorted from blood. These receptors all stem from a woman aged 30 to 39 in good health. CDR3s include the opening cysteine and the closing phenylalanine or tryptophan.

length | V | CDR3
11 | TRBV7-9 | CASSRDAEAFF
13 | TRBV28 | CASWAGGLYEQYF
15 | TRBV18 | CASSPDEGQTQPQHF
13 | TRBV27 | CASTYTGGGELFF
14 | TRBV10-3 | CAIGGWQGANVLTF
14 | TRBV6-5 | CASSYARRTDTQYF
19 | TRBV5-1 | CASSLAKGVLGIAKNIQYF
15 | TRBV7-8 | CASSFDRGLPYEQYF
13 | TRBV30 | CAWSPEGRNEQFF
14 | TRBV7-8 | CASSSSGRSYEQYF